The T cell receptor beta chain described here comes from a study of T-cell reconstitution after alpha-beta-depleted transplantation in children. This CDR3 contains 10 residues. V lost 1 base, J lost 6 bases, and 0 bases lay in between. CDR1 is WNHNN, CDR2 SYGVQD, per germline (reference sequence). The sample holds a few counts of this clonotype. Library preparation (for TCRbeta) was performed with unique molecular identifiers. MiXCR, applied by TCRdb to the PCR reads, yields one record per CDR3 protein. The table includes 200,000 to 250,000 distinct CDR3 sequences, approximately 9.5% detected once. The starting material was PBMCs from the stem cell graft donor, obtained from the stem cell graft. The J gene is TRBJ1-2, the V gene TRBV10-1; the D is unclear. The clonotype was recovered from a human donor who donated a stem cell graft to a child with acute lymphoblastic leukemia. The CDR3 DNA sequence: TGCGCCAGCAGTGAGTATGGCTACACCTTC. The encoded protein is CASSEYGYTF.